This T cell receptor beta chain was observed in a study of regulatory T cells in long-lasting Graves disease. This clonotype was counted a few times. The length of the CDR3 is 13 residues. Per germline, CDR1 SQVTM and CDR2 ANQGSEA. Between the trimmed V and J ends, which lost 4 bases and 2 bases, there was a span of 12 bases. The sample's time point: persistent/refractory GD, antithyroid drugs over 5 years with positive TRAb. Researchers made the TCR library from RNA that was extracted from PBMCs. Researchers made TCR beta libraries by using iRepertoire HTBI primers and running Arm-PCR on CDR3 regions. MiXCR, applied by TCRdb to the multiplex PCR reads, yields one record per CDR3 protein. Among about 660,000 distinct CDR3 sequences listed, about 30% were seen once.

This clonotype originated in a female donor with Graves disease. V usage is TRBV29-1 and J usage is TRBJ2-7; possibly TRBD1 or TRBD2 for D (5 bases each). The starting material was peripheral blood mononuclear cells (PBMCs), obtained when the disease was refractory, from a patient treated with antithyroid drugs. CDR3 DNA: TGCAGCGTTGGGGACCGAAGAACCTACGAGCAGTACTTC. Translation gives CSVGDRRTYEQYF.